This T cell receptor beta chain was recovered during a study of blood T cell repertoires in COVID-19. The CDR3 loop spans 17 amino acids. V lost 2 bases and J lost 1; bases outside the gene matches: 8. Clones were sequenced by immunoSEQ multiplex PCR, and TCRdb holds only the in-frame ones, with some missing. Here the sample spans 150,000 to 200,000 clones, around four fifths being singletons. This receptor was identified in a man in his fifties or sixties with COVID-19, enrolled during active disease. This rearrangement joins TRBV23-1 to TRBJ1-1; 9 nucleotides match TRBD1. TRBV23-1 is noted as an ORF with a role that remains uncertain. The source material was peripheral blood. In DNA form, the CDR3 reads TGCGCCAGCAGTCAAACGGGACAGGGTGAAGGGAACACTGAAGCTTTCTTT. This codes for CASSQTGQGEGNTEAFF.